The next 18 T cell receptor beta chains were all read from a single sample in a study of blood T cell repertoires in COVID-19. TCRdb's table, derived via immunoSEQ multiplex PCR, lists solely in-frame clones and lacks some. The sample lists a few hundred thousand clones, approximately 87% occurring once. Sequencing input: peripheral blood. These TCRs come from a man aged 60-69 years with acute or convalescent COVID-19.

The chain joins TRBV6-2 or TRBV6-3 to TRBJ1-3, with D possibly TRBD1 on 5 matching bases. The CDR3 totals 16 residues. The germline V and J ends were trimmed by 6 bases and 4 bases, with 19 bases remaining between them. Germline lookup yields CDR1 MNHEY and CDR2 SVGEGT. In DNA form, the CDR3 reads TGTGCCAGCAGCCCACCTCGACAGTTGCTGGGAAACACCATATATTTT. Its protein product is CASSPPRQLLGNTIYF.

This clone has just a few counts. The chain has TRBV7-6 and TRBJ2-2; TRBD2 matches at 9 bases. In germline, CDR1 is SGHVS, CDR2 FNYEAQ. This CDR3 has 15 residues. The V segment lost 6 bases and the J segment 7 bases; nucleotides outside the gene matches: 9. The CDR3 protein is CASRNIAGAVGELFF. The CDR3, as DNA: TGTGCCAGCAGAAATATAGCGGGAGCCGTCGGGGAGCTGTTTTTT.

There are a few counts of this clone. CDR3 sequence reads: CASSVEADQPQHF. CDR3 DNA: TGTGCCAGTAGTGTTGAGGCTGATCAGCCCCAGCATTTT. The chain employs TRBV19 and TRBJ1-5; no firm D call. Deletions cut 5 bases from V and 5 bases from J, with 10 bases between. CDR1 LNHDA and CDR2 SQIVND come from the germline V gene (reference sequence). This CDR3 spans 13 amino acids.

This chain links TRBV9 with TRBJ2-3; 7 bases align to TRBD1. This CDR3 is built from 21 residues. Per germline, CDR1 SGDLS and CDR2 YYNGEE. Trimming removed 0 bases from V and 0 bases from J; junction bases left unmatched: 19. CDR3: CASSVAGGQRIPSLSTDTQYF. Here the CDR3 DNA reads TGTGCCAGCAGCGTAGCTGGGGGACAGAGAATTCCCTCCCTTAGCACAGATACGCAGTATTTT.

The chain joins TRBV4-3 to TRBJ1-2; TRBD1 might be the D (6 bases). The CDR3 has 11 amino acids. The V and J ends lost 3 bases and 14 bases respectively, with 13 bases between them. Germline V CDR1 and CDR2: LGHNA, YSLEER. The CDR3 bases are TGCGCCAGCAGCCAGGACAGCTTTTGGACCTTC. Translating gives CASSQDSFWTF.

The chain combines TRBV5-1 with TRBJ2-2, with 7 bases matching TRBD2. V dropped 4 bases and J dropped 1; count of bases not matched to a gene: 10. Germline V gene data show CDR1 as SGHRS and CDR2 as YFSETQ. The CDR3 covers 17 residues. This CDR3 is CASSPGPRGRNTGELFF. CDR3 nucleotides: TGCGCCAGCAGCCCGGGTCCGCGCGGGAGGAACACCGGGGAGCTGTTTTTT.

The chain employs TRBV9 and TRBJ2-3; D is uncertain. V was cut by 4 bases and J by 2 bases, with 8 bases left in between. Germline loops: CDR1 SGDLS, CDR2 YYNGEE. The CDR3 contains 13 residues. In DNA form, the CDR3 reads TGTGCCAGCAGCCCCCGTCCCACAGATACGCAGTATTTT. Protein: CASSPRPTDTQYF.

The chain employs TRBV5-4 and TRBJ2-7, with 9 nucleotides matching TRBD1. CDR1 and CDR2 from the germline V gene are SGHNT and YYREEE (reference sequence). The CDR3 contains 14 residues. V trimming: 3 bases; J trimming: 3 bases; junction bases outside the gene matches: 4. CDR3 region: CASSYRTGDYEQYF. The CDR3 bases are TGTGCCAGCAGCTACCGGACAGGGGACTACGAGCAGTACTTC.

About this clone itself: Its ends do not fully match the called genes, so a read error is possible. The chain links TRBV28 to TRBJ1-3; D is ambiguous. The germline V gene encodes CDR1 MDHEN and CDR2 SYDVKM. The CDR3 runs to 12 residues. CDR3 in DNA: TGTGCCAGCAGTTTACGGGGAACCACCATATATTTT. Translated, it gives CASSLRGTTIYF. Full variable domain (remainder filled in from reference TRBV28 and TRBJ1-3): DVKVTQSSRYLVKRTGEKVFLECVQDMDHENMFWYRQDPGLGLRLIYFSYDVKMKEKGDIPEGYSVSREKKERFSLILESASTNQTSMYLCASSLRGTTIYFGEGSWLTVV.

V and J are TRBV27 and TRBJ2-5; D is possibly TRBD2 (7 bases). Trimming left V 6 bases short and J 5 bases short, with 10 bases between. Per germline, CDR1 MNHEY and CDR2 SMNVEV (reference sequence). This CDR3 region has 12 residues. CDR3 region: CASRRGGETQYF. The CDR3 DNA sequence: TGTGCCAGCAGGAGGGGGGGGGAGACCCAGTACTTC.

The gene calls are TRBV27 and TRBJ1-1, with 7 positions matching TRBD1. V shed 7 bases, J shed 2 bases, and the junction held 4 bases outside the gene matches. Germline V gene lookup returns CDR1 MNHEY and CDR2 SMNVEV (reference sequence). The CDR3 has 13 residues. This CDR3 is CASNHRGNTEAFF. The DNA for the CDR3 is TGTGCCAGCAACCACAGGGGAAACACTGAAGCTTTCTTT.

The J gene is TRBJ1-1, the V gene TRBV6-5; 8 bases are shared with TRBD1. CDR1 and CDR2 (germline): MNHEY, SVGAGI. There are 14 residues in the CDR3. Unmatched junction bases numbered 3, after V lost 4 bases and J lost 2 bases. The CDR3 nucleotides read TGTGCCAGCAGTTGGACAGGGCCCAACACTGAAGCTTTCTTT. It yields the protein CASSWTGPNTEAFF.

This clone turned up a few times. This rearrangement joins TRBV19 to TRBJ1-5; D ambiguous. V dropped 0 bases and J dropped 6 bases, with 9 bases sitting between them. Germline V gene data show CDR1 as LNHDA and CDR2 as SQIVND (reference sequence). The CDR3 is 14 residues long. The CDR3 DNA reads TGTGCCAGTAGTATAGACAGTGAGGGTCAGCCCCAGCATTTT. This encodes CASSIDSEGQPQHF.

The chain recombines TRBV11-2 with TRBJ1-2, with D perhaps TRBD1 (6 bases). This CDR3 spans 14 amino acids. V shed 5 bases and J shed 13 bases, with 23 bases lying between them. The germline V gene has CDR1 SGHAT and CDR2 FQNNGV. For the CDR3, the DNA is TGTGCCAGCAGCCCGGGACAAGCCACTCGCTTGGGCACCTTC. This sequence encodes CASSPGQATRLGTF. The full variable domain, rest sourced from reference TRBV11-2 and TRBJ1-2, is EAGVAQSPRYKIIEKRQSVAFWCNPISGHATLYWYQQILGQGPKLLIQFQNNGVVDDSQLPKDRFSAERLKGVDSTLKIQPAKLEDSAVYLCASSPGQATRLGTFGSGTRLTVV.

This rearrangement joins TRBV28 to TRBJ1-1, with unresolved D. This CDR3 comprises 12 residues. CDR1 MDHEN and CDR2 SYDVKM come from the germline V gene. V shed 5 bases and J shed 6 bases, with 10 bases lying between them. The CDR3 DNA follows: TGTGCCAGCAGTGAAGCGGGTGCTGAAGCTTTCTTT. Translation gives CASSEAGAEAFF.

Of note for this clone: At the DNA level, this CDR3 is encoded by other sequences in the same sample as well. This chain links TRBV7-9 with TRBJ2-7; D unclear. The V end lost 2 bases, the J end lost 2 bases, and 4 bases lay between the germline ends. The CDR3 covers 12 residues. CDR1 is SEHNR, CDR2 FQNEAQ, per germline (reference sequence). The CDR3 DNA follows: TGTGCCAGCAGCTTATCAGCCTACGAGCAGTACTTC. The encoded protein is CASSLSAYEQYF.

The chain has TRBV4-2 and TRBJ2-7; TRBD1 matches at 9 bases. The CDR3 is made up of 15 amino acids. V was pared by 4 bases and J by 5 bases, with 9 bases of the junction left unmatched. Germline V gene sequence: CDR1 LGHNA, CDR2 YNFKEQ. CDR3 nucleotides: TGTGCCAGCAGCCCGTCCTCACGGACAGGGGACGAGCAGTACTTC. Its translation is CASSPSSRTGDEQYF.

The chain employs TRBV21-1 and TRBJ2-4; TRBD1, the table's D call, lacks a check against the DNA. TRBV21-1 is termed a pseudogene. The CDR3 has 15 residues. In DNA form, the CDR3 reads TGTGCCAGCAGTGACAGGGGACGGGCCAAAAACATTCAGTACTTC. This sequence encodes CASSDRGRAKNIQYF.